The rows below give T cell receptor beta chains drawn from one sample of a study of beta chain features in type 1 diabetes. Clones were read by immunoSEQ multiplex PCR, and TCRdb kept only the in-frame ones, dropping some. This sample has roughly 180,000 clones, with about 7.8% found just once. Sequencing was performed on central memory CD4+ T cells from blood. All receptors come from a middle-aged woman with type 1 diabetes. Both conserved end residues are part of each CDR3. D genes are given only for firm matches. Part of the rows lack a size; the others show once, few, many or a class for expanded clones.

few	TRBJ2-7	TRBV7-8	.	TGTGCCAGCAGCTTTCAGGGGACACCCGAGCAGTACTTC	CASSFQGTPEQYF
.	TRBJ1-1	TRBV28	TRBD1	TGTGCCGGCTGCCCCTCACAGGGGAGGTGGACTGAAGCTTTCTTT	CAGCPSQGRWTEAFF
.	TRBJ1-1	TRBV5-4	.	TGTGCCAGCAGCTTGGTGGAGTTGAACACTGAAGCTTTCTTT	CASSLVELNTEAFF
few	TRBJ1-2	TRBV10-3	.	TGTGCCACAGGGGTCGATAACTATGGCTACACCTTC	CATGVDNYGYTF
.	TRBJ2-7	TRBV28	TRBD1	TGTGCCAGCAGCGCTCCGGGACAGGGGGGACCCTACGAGCAGTACTTC	CASSAPGQGGPYEQYF
few	TRBJ2-1	TRBV2	TRBD1	TGTGCCAGCAGTGTGGTCAGGACAGGGCTATACAATGAGCAGTTCTTC	CASSVVRTGLYNEQFF
.	TRBJ2-2	TRBV7-8	.	TGTGCCAGCAGCTTAGTACCAGGGTCTCCAGGGGAGCTGTTTTTT	CASSLVPGSPGELFF
.	TRBJ1-1	TRBV12-5	TRBD1	TGTGCTAGTGGTTTGCGGACAGGAACTGAAGCTTTCTTT	CASGLRTGTEAFF
few	TRBJ2-2	TRBV7-9	.	TGTGCCAGCAGCTTAGAGCACGGGGAGCTGTTTTTT	CASSLEHGELFF
.	TRBJ1-1	TRBV11-2	.	TGTGCCAGCAGCCCCCGGGGGAGACAGAACACTGAAGCTTTCTTT	CASSPRGRQNTEAFF